The 30 T cell receptor beta chains presented below share a single source sample, sequenced in a study of blood T cell repertoires in COVID-19. Some clones are missing from TCRdb's copy, which holds only in-frame ones; the method was immunoSEQ multiplex PCR. This sample has around 400,000 clones, with approximately 91% found just once. Material for sequencing was PBMCs or T cells enriched from blood (not recorded which). These receptor sequences come from a woman under 30 who had been exposed to COVID-19.

This clone was seen only a few times. Different DNA sequences within this sample yield the same CDR3. This chain joins TRBV19 and TRBJ2-7; 9 positions agree with TRBD2. The CDR3 extends over 13 amino acids. Germline-derived CDR1 and CDR2 are LNHDA and SQIVND (reference sequence). Germline trimming cut 4 bases from V and 4 bases from J; bases unmatched to any gene: 2. The CDR3 spells CASSTSGAYEQYF. The CDR3, as DNA: TGTGCCAGTAGTACTAGCGGGGCTTACGAGCAGTACTTC.

The rearrangement uses TRBV29-1 and TRBJ2-7; 7 bases align to TRBD1. The CDR3 contains 14 residues. The germline CDR1 and CDR2 sequences are SQVTM and ANQGSEA. Trimming took 4 bases from V and 6 from J; bases not matched to a gene: 12. CDR3 region: CSVALGTASGEQYF. As DNA, the CDR3 is TGCAGCGTTGCTCTCGGGACAGCCTCAGGCGAGCAGTACTTC.

This clone has just one count. The chain recombines TRBV5-6 with TRBJ2-1; D is uncertain. V lost 2 bases to trimming and J lost 4 bases, with 10 bases between them. Germline V CDR1 and CDR2: SGHDT, YYEEEE. This CDR3 region has 14 residues. The CDR3 bases are TGTGCCAGCAGCTTTTCAGGCAATTACAATGAGCAGTTCTTC. Translating it yields CASSFSGNYNEQFF.

The chain recombines TRBV2 with TRBJ1-6; TRBD1 matches 9 bases. The CDR3 totals 14 residues. CDR1 SNHLY and CDR2 FYNNEI come from the germline V gene. The trim removed 6 bases at V and 4 bases at J, leaving 1 base unmatched. The CDR3 coding sequence is TGTGCCAGCAGGGGGACAGGGTATAATTCACCCCTCCACTTT. As protein: CASRGTGYNSPLHF. The full variable domain, rest sourced from reference TRBV2 and TRBJ1-6, is EPEVTQTPSHQVTQMGQEVILRCVPISNHLYFYWYRQILGQKVEFLVSFYNNEISEKSEIFDDQFSVERPDGSNFTLKIRSTKLEDSAMYFCASRGTGYNSPLHFGNGTRLTVT.

The rearrangement uses TRBV5-1 and TRBJ2-5, with D tentatively TRBD1 (7 bases). The ends were cut back, 7 bases at V and 3 bases at J, with 19 bases in the middle. The CDR3 contains 15 residues. From germline, CDR1 is SGHRS and CDR2 YFSETQ. For the CDR3, the DNA is TGCGCCAGCTCGACTAGGACAGGTTTTGAAGAGACCCAGTACTTC. Protein sequence: CASSTRTGFEETQYF. Full variable domain (remainder filled in from reference TRBV5-1 and TRBJ2-5): KAGVTQTPRYLIKTRGQQVTLSCSPISGHRSVSWYQQTPGQGLQFLFEYFSETQRNKGNFPGRFSGRQFSNSRSEMNVSTLELGDSALYLCASSTRTGFEETQYFGPGTRLLVL.

This chain connects TRBV28 to TRBJ2-3; 9 nucleotides align to TRBD2. The V gene's germline CDR1 is MDHEN and CDR2 SYDVKM. J lost 2 bases, V lost 5 bases, and 14 bases had no gene match. The CDR3 sequence is 18 residues long. DNA for the CDR3: TGTGCCAGCAGTCCTTCGGGGGCTAGCGGGATAAACACAGATACGCAGTATTTT. This codes for CASSPSGASGINTDTQYF.

V usage is TRBV20-1 and J usage is TRBJ2-2, with TRBD1 identical over 8 bases. The CDR3 covers 14 residues. With 4 bases clipped from V and 9 bases from J, the junction kept 10 bases outside the gene matches. In germline, CDR1 is DFQATT, CDR2 SNEGSKA (reference sequence). CDR3 amino acids: CSATDRGDHRELFF. Here the CDR3 DNA reads TGCAGTGCTACTGACAGGGGCGATCACCGGGAGCTGTTTTTT.

The chain joins TRBV4-1 to TRBJ2-3; D possibly corresponds to TRBD2 (5 bases). The CDR3 consists of 14 residues. The V end lost 4 bases, the J end lost 4 bases, and 12 bases lay between the germline ends. Germline V lookup: CDR1 MGHRA, CDR2 YSYEKL. As DNA, the CDR3 is TGCGCCAGCAGCCTCCAACTAGTCGCAGATACGCAGTATTTT. It yields the protein CASSLQLVADTQYF.

The chain recombines TRBV18 with TRBJ2-1, with TRBD1 matching over 7 bases. Per the germline V gene, CDR1 is KGHSH and CDR2 is LQKENI. This CDR3 comprises 13 residues. The ends lost 5 bases at V and 7 bases at J; junction bases unmatched: 5. This chain's CDR3 is CASSVDRENEQFF. The CDR3 DNA reads as TGTGCCAGCTCAGTAGACAGGGAGAATGAGCAGTTCTTC.

The chain has TRBV28 and TRBJ2-3; D might be TRBD1 (6 bases). The CDR3 totals 15 residues. Germline V gene sequence: CDR1 MDHEN, CDR2 SYDVKM. V dropped 10 bases and J dropped 0 bases, with 17 bases sitting between them. CDR3: CAITKGQPSTDTQYF. The CDR3, as DNA: TGTGCCATCACCAAAGGACAGCCTAGCACAGATACGCAGTATTTT. The whole variable domain, filled in from reference TRBV28 and TRBJ2-3, reads DVKVTQSSRYLVKRTGEKVFLECVQDMDHENMFWYRQDPGLGLRLIYFSYDVKMKEKGDIPEGYSVSREKKERFSLILESASTNQTSMYLCAITKGQPSTDTQYFGPGTRLTVL.

The genes are TRBV28 and TRBJ1-2, with 8 bases aligning to TRBD1. Germline assignment: CDR1 MDHEN and CDR2 SYDVKM. The CDR3 is 14 amino acids. V shed 5 bases, J shed 4 bases, and the junction held 6 bases outside the gene matches. CDR3 in amino acids: CASSPMTGVYGYTF. The DNA of the CDR3 is TGTGCCAGCAGTCCAATGACAGGGGTCTATGGCTACACCTTC.

In this sample, this clone turned up a few times. This chain uses TRBV7-8 with TRBJ2-7, with 7 bases matching TRBD2. Unmatched junction bases numbered 11, after V lost 9 bases and J lost 0 bases. Germline V CDR1 and CDR2: SGHVS, FQNEAQ. This CDR3 is built from 15 residues. CDR3 in amino acids: CASRVGEGLSYEQYF. CDR3 nucleotides: TGTGCCAGTCGGGTCGGGGAGGGCCTCTCCTACGAGCAGTACTTC.

The chain employs TRBV3-1 (or the pseudogene TRBV3-2) and TRBJ2-3; D may be TRBD2 (6 bases). This CDR3 spans 16 amino acids. Germline CDR1 is LGHDT and CDR2 is YNNKEL (reference sequence). V lost 2 bases and J 1 base, leaving 13 bases between the germline ends. CDR3 DNA sequence: TGTGCCAGCAGCCAAAAAGCACTAGCAGGCACAGATACGCAGTATTTT. Its translation is CASSQKALAGTDTQYF.

This chain links TRBV12-3 or TRBV12-4 with TRBJ1-2; no firm D call. CDR3 length equals 13 residues. V was shortened by 7 bases and J by 9 bases, with 18 bases between the two germline ends. CDR3 coding DNA: TGTGCCAGCACCGTTCTAGGGAGAGGTAGCTACACCTTC. The encoded protein is CASTVLGRGSYTF.

V gene TRBV30 combines with J gene TRBJ1-1; 9 bases line up with TRBD1. Per germline, CDR1 GTSNPN and CDR2 SVGIG (reference sequence). The junction had 6 bases not matched to a gene; V was cut back by 4 bases and J by 6 bases. CDR3 size: 13 residues. CDR3 amino acids: CAWTPGQGPEAFF. The CDR3 DNA reads as TGTGCCTGGACACCGGGACAGGGCCCTGAAGCTTTCTTT.

The chain uses TRBV18 and TRBJ2-7, with 8 bases that match TRBD1. V trimming: 8 bases; J trimming: 2 bases; junction bases outside the gene matches: 5. The germline V gene encodes CDR1 KGHSH and CDR2 LQKENI. CDR3 length: 13 amino acids. The CDR3 loop is CASGQQGAYEQYF. The CDR3 DNA is TGTGCCAGCGGGCAACAGGGGGCCTACGAGCAGTACTTC.

The chain couples TRBV27 to TRBJ2-7; 7 bases line up with TRBD1. Per germline, CDR1 MNHEY and CDR2 SMNVEV (reference sequence). V shed 6 bases, J shed 7 bases, and the junction held 9 bases outside the gene matches. The CDR3 has 13 amino acids. CDR3 protein: CASSGDSRKEQYF. CDR3 sequence (DNA): TGTGCCAGCAGCGGGGACAGTCGTAAGGAGCAGTACTTC.

The CDR3 loop reads CASEHGGQGGNQPQHF. The CDR3 nucleotides are TGTGCCAGCGAACACGGGGGACAGGGGGGCAATCAGCCCCAGCATTTT. This chain uses TRBV6-4 with TRBJ1-5; TRBD1 agrees at 11 bases. CDR3 length equals 16 residues. V was clipped by 8 bases and J by 2 bases; unmatched bases: 8. Germline V gene data show CDR1 as MRHNA and CDR2 as SNTAGT.

The chain employs TRBV18 and TRBJ2-1; 7 bases fit TRBD2. The trim removed 3 bases at V and 2 bases at J, leaving 13 bases unmatched. The germline gives CDR1 KGHSH, CDR2 LQKENI. This CDR3 region has 18 residues. The CDR3 coding sequence is TGTGCCAGCTCACCGCCGGCAGGTACCAGCGGGGCCTACAATGAGCAGTTCTTC. This codes for CASSPPAGTSGAYNEQFF.

This chain joins TRBV14 and TRBJ2-6, with 11 bases fitting TRBD2. The CDR3 length is 19 residues. Germline assignment: CDR1 SGHDN and CDR2 FVKESK. J gave up 1 base and V 0 bases, and 5 bases lay outside the gene matches. CDR3 in amino acids: CASSQDRIAGGSGANVLTF. The CDR3 DNA is TGTGCCAGCAGCCAAGATAGAATAGCGGGAGGGTCTGGGGCCAACGTCCTGACTTTC. The full variable domain, in which reference TRBV14 and TRBJ2-6 provide the parts outside the CDR3, is EAGVTQFPSHSVIEKGQTVTLRCDPISGHDNLYWYRRVMGKEIKFLLHFVKESKQDESGMPNNRFLAERTGGTYSTLKVQPAELEDSGVYFCASSQDRIAGGSGANVLTFGAGSRLTVL.

V gene TRBV3-1 (or the pseudogene TRBV3-2) combines with J gene TRBJ2-3; no definite D call. CDR3 length: 14 amino acids. Deletions cut 3 bases from V and 0 bases from J, with 7 bases between. Germline assignment: CDR1 LGHDT and CDR2 YNNKEL (reference sequence). The CDR3 nucleotides are TGTGCCAGCAGCCAGCTAGGCAGCACAGATACGCAGTATTTT. Encoded protein: CASSQLGSTDTQYF.

Comment on this clone: The sample contains more than one DNA sequence encoding this CDR3. The chain combines TRBV19 with TRBJ2-1; 7 bases are shared with TRBD1. V trimming: 5 bases; J trimming: 4 bases; junction bases outside the gene matches: 8. The germline gives CDR1 LNHDA, CDR2 SQIVND (reference sequence). The CDR3 runs to 15 residues. The CDR3 DNA follows: TGTGCCAGTAGTCGACAGGGTCTTGGGTACAATGAGCAGTTCTTC. It specifies CASSRQGLGYNEQFF.

The chain recombines TRBV18 with TRBJ2-2; D is possibly TRBD2 (6 bases). Between the trimmed V and J ends, which lost 5 bases and 10 bases, there was a span of 26 bases. Germline lookup yields CDR1 KGHSH and CDR2 LQKENI. CDR3 length equals 17 residues. The CDR3 is CASSAFAGLLAGQELFF. Here the CDR3 DNA reads TGTGCCAGCTCAGCGTTTGCGGGACTTCTCGCCGGTCAGGAGCTGTTTTTT.

This clone was observed once. CDR3 region: CAETGGGADGYTF. The CDR3 coding sequence is TGTGCTGAGACGGGAGGAGGCGCCGACGGCTACACCTTC. The chain combines TRBV5-4 with TRBJ1-2; D is uncertain. The CDR3 runs 13 residues. CDR1 is SGHNT and CDR2 is YYREEE in the germline V gene (reference sequence).

This clone came up once. V usage is TRBV3-1 (or the pseudogene TRBV3-2) and J usage is TRBJ1-4; no definite D call. Trimming stripped 4 bases from V and 4 bases from J, with 7 bases between. Germline V CDR1 and CDR2: LGHDT, YNNKEL (reference sequence). This CDR3 has 13 residues. The CDR3 DNA follows: TGTGCCAGCAGCCGGAGGGATAATGAAAAACTGTTTTTT. Encoded protein: CASSRRDNEKLFF.

The chain carries TRBV3-1 (or the pseudogene TRBV3-2) and TRBJ1-1, with a tentative D call TRBD1 (5 bases). The V end lost 1 base, the J end lost 4 bases, and 10 bases lay between the germline ends. This CDR3 comprises 14 residues. Germline loops: CDR1 LGHDT, CDR2 YNNKEL (reference sequence). In nucleotides, the CDR3 is TGTGCCAGCAGCCAAGGGGGGGGATCCACTGAAGCTTTCTTT. Its protein is CASSQGGGSTEAFF.

The chain is built from TRBV11-2 and TRBJ1-3; 8 positions match TRBD1. After removal of 6 bases from V and 0 bases from J, the junction contained 4 bases not matched to a gene. Germline V gene lookup returns CDR1 SGHAT and CDR2 FQNNGV. The CDR3 runs 15 residues. In nucleotides, the CDR3 is TGTGCCAGCAGATACACAGGGGGCTCTGGAAACACCATATATTTT. This encodes CASRYTGGSGNTIYF.

This chain links TRBV21-1 with TRBJ1-6; TRBD1, as called in the table, went unchecked against the DNA. TRBV21-1 constitutes a pseudogene. The CDR3 extends over 17 amino acids. For the CDR3, the DNA is TGTGCCAGCAGCAAAGAAGGACAGGGGGTTAATAATTCACCCCTCCACTTT. Its translation is CASSKEGQGVNNSPLHF.

As DNA, the CDR3 is TGTGCCAGCAACGACAGGGTCTCCTACAATGAGCAGTTCTTC. Its translation is CASNDRVSYNEQFF. The chain combines TRBV6-5 with TRBJ2-1; TRBD1 matches 7 bases. V lost 7 bases, J lost 0 bases, and 3 bases stayed unmatched. Germline loops: CDR1 MNHEY, CDR2 SVGAGI. The CDR3 sequence is 14 residues long.

The chain recombines TRBV12-3 or TRBV12-4 with TRBJ2-7; D gene uncertain. V was shortened by 2 bases and J by 6 bases, with 8 bases between the two germline ends. The CDR3 covers 12 residues. This CDR3 is CASSLSGSEQYF. CDR3 nucleotide sequence: TGTGCCAGCAGTTTATCCGGGTCCGAGCAGTACTTC.